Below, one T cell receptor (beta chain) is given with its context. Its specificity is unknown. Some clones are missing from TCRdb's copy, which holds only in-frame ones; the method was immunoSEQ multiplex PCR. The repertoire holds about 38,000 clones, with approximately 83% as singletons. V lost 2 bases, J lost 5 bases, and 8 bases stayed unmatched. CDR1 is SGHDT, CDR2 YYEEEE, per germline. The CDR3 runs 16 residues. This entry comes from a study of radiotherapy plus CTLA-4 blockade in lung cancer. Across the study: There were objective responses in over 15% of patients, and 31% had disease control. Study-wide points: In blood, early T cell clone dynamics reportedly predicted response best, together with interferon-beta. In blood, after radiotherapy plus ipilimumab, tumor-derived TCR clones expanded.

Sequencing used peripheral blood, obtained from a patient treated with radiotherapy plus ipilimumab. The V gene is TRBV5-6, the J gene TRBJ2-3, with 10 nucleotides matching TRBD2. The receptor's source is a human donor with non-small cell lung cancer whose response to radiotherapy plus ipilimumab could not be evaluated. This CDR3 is CASSLPLAGDGDTQYF. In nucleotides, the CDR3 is TGTGCCAGCAGCTTACCCCTAGCGGGAGATGGAGATACGCAGTATTTT.